The 17 T cell receptor beta chains reported below all come from one sample, sequenced in a study of blood T cell repertoires in COVID-19. Profiling relied on immunoSEQ multiplex PCR, and the TCRdb table lists in-frame clones only, not all of them. The data show roughly 430,000 clones, nearly 90% seen once. The sequenced sample was PBMCs or T cells enriched from blood (not recorded which). The receptors shown here come from a woman between 18 and 29 years old who had been exposed to COVID-19.

This chain connects TRBV20-1 to TRBJ1-6; D call uncertain. This CDR3 has 13 residues. Trimming removed 3 bases at V and 4 bases at J, with 7 bases between. Germline V CDR1 and CDR2: DFQATT, SNEGSKA (reference sequence). This CDR3 reads CSASRGYNSPLHF. The DNA of the CDR3 is TGCAGTGCTAGTAGAGGATATAATTCACCCCTCCACTTT.

The chain combines TRBV24-1 with TRBJ1-3; no clear D. This CDR3 has 12 amino acids. The V end lost 1 base, the J end lost 5 bases, and 2 bases lay between the germline ends. Germline loops: CDR1 KGHDR, CDR2 SFDVKD. DNA for the CDR3: TGTGCCACCAGTGATTTCAGAAACACCATATATTTT. Amino acids: CATSDFRNTIYF.

A single count supports this clone. This rearrangement joins TRBV9 to TRBJ2-7, with 9 positions matching TRBD1. Germline V lookup: CDR1 SGDLS, CDR2 YYNGEE. The CDR3 runs 14 residues. The ends lost 4 bases at V and 5 bases at J; junction bases unmatched: 7. The CDR3 nucleotides read TGTGCCAGCAGCCCCGGACAGGGGCGAGACGAGCAGTACTTC. Translation gives CASSPGQGRDEQYF. The full variable domain, its missing parts supplied by reference TRBV9 and TRBJ2-7, is DSGVTQTPKHLITATGQRVTLRCSPRSGDLSVYWYQQSLDQGLQFLIQYYNGEERAKGNILERFSAQQFPDLHSELNLSSLELGDSALYFCASSPGQGRDEQYFGPGTRLTVT.

This clone was seen just once. The rearrangement uses TRBV7-2 and TRBJ2-5; 7 bases line up with TRBD1. Trimming took 2 bases from V and 2 from J; bases not matched to a gene: 5. The germline CDR1 and CDR2 sequences are SGHTA and FQGNSA. This CDR3 region has 15 residues. CDR3 loop: CASSLFPGQQETQYF. The CDR3 DNA reads as TGTGCCAGCAGCTTATTTCCGGGACAGCAAGAGACCCAGTACTTC.

The rearrangement joins TRBV19 to TRBJ2-5; 7 nucleotides agree with TRBD1. CDR3 length: 15 residues. Germline V gives CDR1 LNHDA, CDR2 SQIVND (reference sequence). V lost 3 bases and J lost 7; bases outside the gene matches: 11. CDR3 loop: CASSIRDSPRGTQYF. CDR3 in DNA: TGTGCCAGTAGTATTCGGGACAGCCCTAGAGGGACCCAGTACTTC.

The rearrangement joins TRBV29-1 to TRBJ2-1, with TRBD1 identical over 8 bases. CDR3 size: 12 residues. The V gene end was trimmed by 4 bases and the J gene end by 6 bases; junction bases not matched to a gene: 2. The germline gives CDR1 SQVTM, CDR2 ANQGSEA. The CDR3 DNA reads as TGCAGCGTTGTACAGGGGGGCAATGAGCAGTTCTTC. Protein sequence: CSVVQGGNEQFF.

This clone has only one observation. The chain couples TRBV10-1 to TRBJ1-1; D not certain. V lost 0 bases to trimming and J lost 6 bases, with 11 bases between them. The CDR3 length is 14 residues. Germline loops: CDR1 WNHNN, CDR2 SYGVQD (reference sequence). CDR3 protein: CASSESNGGAEAFF. In DNA, the CDR3 is TGCGCCAGCAGTGAGTCGAATGGAGGCGCTGAAGCTTTCTTT.

The V gene is TRBV28, the J gene TRBJ2-4; weak D call: TRBD1 (5 bases). CDR3 size: 14 residues. In germline, CDR1 is MDHEN, CDR2 SYDVKM. V was cut by 3 bases and J by 1 base, with 7 bases left in between. This CDR3 reads CASSFHRAKNIQYF. CDR3 nucleotide sequence: TGTGCCAGCAGTTTCCACAGGGCCAAAAACATTCAGTACTTC.

This rearrangement joins TRBV7-2 to TRBJ2-1, with 12 bases aligning to TRBD2. With 5 bases clipped from V and 5 bases from J, the junction kept 7 bases outside the gene matches. Germline V gene data show CDR1 as SGHTA and CDR2 as FQGNSA. The CDR3 is 16 amino acids. The CDR3 nucleotides are TGTGCCAGCAGCATTACCCTAGCGGGGGGGAACAATGAGCAGTTCTTC. Amino acids: CASSITLAGGNNEQFF.

This rearrangement joins TRBV28 to TRBJ2-6; no definite D call. The CDR3 runs to 14 residues. CDR1 and CDR2 from the germline V gene are MDHEN and SYDVKM. The CDR3 DNA follows: TGTGCAGTCACAGTTGACTCTGGGGCCAACGTCCTGACTTTC. Its translation is CAVTVDSGANVLTF.

This chain connects TRBV5-1 to TRBJ1-1, with TRBD1 identical over 9 bases. The CDR3 extends over 16 amino acids. Germline lookup yields CDR1 SGHRS and CDR2 YFSETQ. The junction had 11 bases not matched to a gene; V was cut back by 4 bases and J by 4 bases. The CDR3 is CASSDPGQGYGTEAFF. In DNA, the CDR3 is TGCGCCAGCAGCGACCCGGGACAGGGATACGGCACTGAAGCTTTCTTT.

J is TRBJ2-7 and V is TRBV6-4; no clear D. From germline, CDR1 is MRHNA and CDR2 SNTAGT. This CDR3 contains 13 residues. Between the trimmed V and J ends, which lost 2 bases and 6 bases, there was a span of 11 bases. CDR3 nucleotide sequence: TGTGCCAGCAGTGACAGTAGTAGAACCGAGCAGTACTTC. The encoded protein is CASSDSSRTEQYF.

J is TRBJ2-7 and V is TRBV7-2, with 7 bases matching TRBD1. CDR1 and CDR2 from the germline V gene are SGHTA and FQGNSA. This CDR3 region has 13 residues. With 3 bases clipped from V and 4 bases from J, the junction kept 3 bases outside the gene matches. CDR3 sequence reads: CASSFVDRYEQYF. CDR3 bases: TGTGCCAGCAGCTTCGTGGACAGGTACGAGCAGTACTTC.

This chain links TRBV5-5 with TRBJ2-5; D possibly corresponds to TRBD1 (6 bases). Deletions cut 4 bases from V and 2 bases from J, with 15 bases between. CDR3 length equals 15 residues. Germline CDR1 reads SGHKS; CDR2 reads YYEKEE (reference sequence). DNA of the CDR3: TGTGCCAGCAGCACCCTCGGCAGGGGACAAGAGACCCAGTACTTC. It yields the protein CASSTLGRGQETQYF. Looking up the rest from reference TRBV5-5 and TRBJ2-5 gives the full variable domain: DAGVTQSPTHLIKTRGQQVTLRCSPISGHKSVSWYQQVLGQGPQFIFQYYEKEERGRGNFPDRFSARQFPNYSSELNVNALLLGDSALYLCASSTLGRGQETQYFGPGTRLLVL.

This clone was counted a few times. The V and J genes are TRBV7-2 and TRBJ2-6; 9 positions agree with TRBD2. V lost 1 base to trimming and J lost 0 bases; unmatched junction nucleotides: 4. Germline values: CDR1 SGHTA, CDR2 FQGNSA. This CDR3 is 18 amino acids long. CDR3 amino acids: CASSLVGSGSSGANVLTF. In DNA, the CDR3 is TGTGCCAGCAGCTTAGTCGGTAGCGGGAGCTCTGGGGCCAACGTCCTGACTTTC.

This clone was counted once. This chain uses TRBV7-8 with TRBJ1-2; 8 bases agree with TRBD1. This CDR3 has 15 amino acids. Germline V gives CDR1 SGHVS, CDR2 FQNEAQ. Trimming took 6 bases from V and 5 from J; bases not matched to a gene: 11. In DNA form, the CDR3 reads TGTGCCAGCAGACGGACAGGGAAGGGGGAATATGGCTACACCTTC. The encoded protein is CASRRTGKGEYGYTF. The whole variable domain, filled in from reference TRBV7-8 and TRBJ1-2, reads GAGVSQSPRYKVAKRGQDVALRCDPISGHVSLFWYQQALGQGPEFLTYFQNEAQLDKSGLPSDRFFAERPEGSVSTLKIQRTQQEDSAVYLCASRRTGKGEYGYTFGSGTRLTVV.

The chain combines TRBV4-1 with TRBJ2-1; 15 bases map to TRBD2. This CDR3 has 17 residues. V shed 4 bases and J 3 bases; nucleotides not matched to a gene: 4. Germline lookup yields CDR1 MGHRA and CDR2 YSYEKL. The CDR3 region is CASSRTSGGEGYNEQFF. CDR3 DNA: TGCGCCAGCAGCCGGACTAGCGGGGGGGAAGGCTACAATGAGCAGTTCTTC.